This TCR beta chain was recovered during a study of response to subunit inactivated influenza vaccine. The V end was cut by 5 bases, the J end by 0 bases, with 5 bases between. Germline V gives CDR1 SGHTA, CDR2 FQGNSA. The CDR3 has 13 amino acids. TCRdb re-analysed the RT-PCR reads in MiXCR, keeping a single row per CDR3 protein. This sample has just under 550,000 distinct CDR3 sequences, with around a quarter found just once. This clonotype was seen ten or more times. In addition, the sample was reused for a study of T cells expressing NK-cell markers. Per that paper: Beta-chain TCR cDNA was generated via 5'RACE template switching with UMIs. Sorted CD3+CD56+NKG2C+, CD3+CD56+NKG2C- and CD3+CD56-NKG2C+ T cells provided the TCR beta repertoires. Several experiments confined sorting to alpha-beta TCR T cells with an anti-gamma-delta TCR antibody.

V and J are TRBV7-2 and TRBJ1-3; D unresolved. This receptor was taken from a man aged 50-59 years who received an inactivated influenza vaccine. This material consisted of CD4+ T cells sorted from PBMCs, taken less than 13 days after vaccination. CDR3 protein: CASSTSSGNTIYF. The CDR3, as DNA: TGTGCCAGCAGCACCTCCTCTGGAAACACCATATATTTT.